Listed here are 10 T cell receptor beta chains from one sample, sequenced in a study of blood T cell repertoires in COVID-19. Generated by immunoSEQ multiplex PCR, the TCRdb table keeps only in-frame clones and is missing some. Of just over 300,000 clones listed, approximately 83% are singletons. The sequenced sample was PBMCs or T cells enriched from blood (not recorded which). These receptors originate from a young man who had recovered from COVID-19.

V and J are TRBV5-1 and TRBJ1-4, with D perhaps matching TRBD1 (6 bases). The CDR3 is made up of 13 amino acids. CDR1 and CDR2 from the germline V gene are SGHRS and YFSETQ. The V gene lost 4 bases and the J gene lost 8 bases, with 12 bases spanning the gap. The CDR3 DNA reads as TGCGCCAGCAGCAATAGCCAGGGGGAAAAACTGTTTTTT. Translation: CASSNSQGEKLFF.

The chain links TRBV6-1 to TRBJ2-7, with no clear D. Trimming took off 3 bases at V and 3 bases at J, with 15 bases between the two ends. The CDR3 spans 15 residues. Germline CDR1 and CDR2: MNHNS and SASEGT. Here the CDR3 reads CASSEFRLAVYEQYF. The CDR3 DNA sequence: TGTGCCAGCAGTGAGTTTCGGTTGGCGGTCTACGAGCAGTACTTC.

The chain recombines TRBV5-1 with TRBJ1-2; D possibly corresponds to TRBD1 (5 bases). Trimming cost V 2 bases and J 5 bases, with 7 bases left between them. CDR1 is SGHRS and CDR2 is YFSETQ in the germline V gene. There are 12 residues in the CDR3. CDR3 protein: CASSLRGYGYTF. The CDR3 nucleotides are TGCGCCAGCAGCTTAAGGGGATATGGCTACACCTTC.

The chain uses TRBV19 and TRBJ2-1; 10 bases line up with TRBD2. This CDR3 is 17 amino acids long. Trimming at V came to 5 bases and at J to 0 bases, leaving 7 bases not matched to a gene. CDR1 and CDR2 (germline): LNHDA, SQIVND (reference sequence). CDR3 residues: CASSRPGLADSYNEQFF. CDR3 DNA sequence: TGTGCCAGTAGTCGCCCCGGACTAGCGGACTCCTACAATGAGCAGTTCTTC.

The chain carries TRBV19 and TRBJ1-2, with D unclear. Trimming took off 7 bases at V and 0 bases at J, with 9 bases between the two ends. The CDR3 loop spans 13 amino acids. Germline assignment: CDR1 LNHDA and CDR2 SQIVND (reference sequence). The CDR3 coding sequence is TGTGCCAGTACCACAGAAGCTAACTATGGCTACACCTTC. Its protein product is CASTTEANYGYTF.

The chain has TRBV2 and TRBJ1-3, with 7 nucleotides matching TRBD1. CDR3 length equals 16 residues. The V gene end was trimmed by 4 bases and the J gene end by 0 bases; junction bases not matched to a gene: 6. CDR1 is SNHLY and CDR2 is FYNNEI in the germline V gene. The CDR3 protein is CASSAQQGSSGNTIYF. As DNA, the CDR3 is TGTGCCAGCAGTGCCCAACAGGGGAGCTCTGGAAACACCATATATTTT.

The rearrangement links TRBV7-8 to TRBJ1-5; 10 bases align to TRBD1. This CDR3 comprises 14 residues. The ends lost 5 bases at V and 5 bases at J; junction bases unmatched: 3. From germline, CDR1 is SGHVS and CDR2 FQNEAQ. CDR3 in DNA: TGTGCCAGCAGCCAGGACAGGGGGTATCAGCCCCAGCATTTT. It specifies CASSQDRGYQPQHF. Filled out from reference TRBV7-8 and TRBJ1-5, the complete variable domain reads GAGVSQSPRYKVAKRGQDVALRCDPISGHVSLFWYQQALGQGPEFLTYFQNEAQLDKSGLPSDRFFAERPEGSVSTLKIQRTQQEDSAVYLCASSQDRGYQPQHFGDGTRLSIL.

The chain joins TRBV4-1 to TRBJ1-4, with D uncertain. The CDR3 is made up of 16 amino acids. Germline V lookup: CDR1 MGHRA, CDR2 YSYEKL. The ends were cut back, 0 bases at V and 8 bases at J, with 16 bases in the middle. The DNA for the CDR3 is TGCGCCAGCAGCCAAGACGCCGCTTACCTGCGGGAAAAACTGTTTTTT. It codes for CASSQDAAYLREKLFF.

The chain recombines TRBV6-5 with TRBJ2-3; possible D gene TRBD1, 6 bases. There are 11 residues in the CDR3. The V end lost 8 bases, the J end lost 6 bases, and 9 bases lay between the germline ends. The germline gives CDR1 MNHEY, CDR2 SVGAGI. The DNA of the CDR3 is TGTGCCAGCTCAGGGGCGGATACGCAGTATTTT. Encoded protein: CASSGADTQYF.

The V gene is TRBV5-1, the J gene TRBJ1-1; TRBD1 agrees at 7 bases. This CDR3 region has 14 residues. V lost 4 bases and J lost 2; bases outside the gene matches: 5. The germline V gene has CDR1 SGHRS and CDR2 YFSETQ. CDR3 sequence (DNA): TGCGCCAGCAGCCCGGGACAGACTAACACTGAAGCTTTCTTT. Encoded protein: CASSPGQTNTEAFF.